This T cell receptor beta chain was captured by sequencing in a study of T-cell reconstitution after alpha-beta-depleted transplantation in children. Unique molecular identifiers tagged the TCRbeta library. Via MiXCR, TCRdb re-called the PCR reads, giving one row per CDR3 protein. This table holds some 590,000 distinct CDR3 sequences, more than 9% found once. Trimming shortened V by 5 bases and J by 1 base, and 6 bases separated the two germline ends. Looked up from germline, CDR1 is MNHGY and CDR2 is SVAAGI. The CDR3 length is 13 residues. The material was PBMCs from the stem cell graft donor, obtained from the stem cell graft. This TCR came from a human donor who donated a stem cell graft to a child with acute myeloid leukemia. The J gene is TRBJ1-5, the V gene TRBV6-9, with D possibly matching TRBD1 (6 bases). The CDR3 nucleotides are TGTGCCAGCAGTGGACAGAGCAATCAGCCCCAGCATTTT. Translated: CASSGQSNQPQHF.